Shown below are 31 T cell receptor beta chains from a single sample sequenced in a study of blood T cell repertoires in COVID-19. The data were produced by immunoSEQ multiplex PCR, yet TCRdb's version contains in-frame clones alone and is incomplete. The sample has 200,000 to 250,000 clones; 75% to 90% are singletons. The specimen was PBMCs or T cells enriched from blood (not recorded which). The receptor set was obtained from a woman aged 25-40 years who had been exposed to COVID-19.

The rearrangement links TRBV2 to TRBJ2-3; 8 bases match TRBD2. Germline lookup yields CDR1 SNHLY and CDR2 FYNNEI. V gave up 3 bases and J gave up 0 bases; unmatched junction bases: 8. This CDR3 is 17 amino acids long. CDR3 sequence reads: CASSDIIGGGSTDTQYF. CDR3 nucleotides: TGTGCCAGCAGTGACATCATCGGGGGGGGCAGCACAGATACGCAGTATTTT.

This clone was detected a few times. This chain joins TRBV21-1 and TRBJ1-3; whether TRBD1, the table's D call, matches the DNA was not checked. TRBV21-1 is a pseudogene segment. The CDR3 has 12 amino acids. The CDR3 protein is CASRGLRNTIYF. The CDR3 DNA reads TGTGCCAGCAGGGGGCTGAGGAACACCATATATTTT.

The chain has TRBV11-2 and TRBJ2-3, with 9 bases fitting TRBD1. The CDR3 runs to 15 residues. The J segment lost 7 bases and the V segment lost 8 bases, leaving 13 bases of the junction unmatched. The germline gives CDR1 SGHAT, CDR2 FQNNGV. The CDR3 protein is CASSEAGQGVYTQYF. CDR3 sequence (DNA): TGTGCCAGCTCCGAGGCGGGACAGGGTGTGTATACGCAGTATTTT.

The chain combines TRBV12-5 with TRBJ2-1; 11 bases agree with TRBD1. Looked up from germline, CDR1 is LGHNT and CDR2 is FRNRAP. The junction had 11 bases not matched to a gene; V was cut back by 6 bases and J by 7 bases. This CDR3 comprises 16 residues. CDR3 coding DNA: TGTGCTAGTGGCCGTTCACCGGGACAGGGGGGGAATGAGCAGTTCTTC. Translated, it gives CASGRSPGQGGNEQFF. The full variable domain, completed using reference TRBV12-5 and TRBJ2-1, is DARVTQTPRHKVTEMGQEVTMRCQPILGHNTVFWYRQTMMQGLELLAYFRNRAPLDDSGMPKDRFSAEMPDATLATLKIQPSEPRDSAVYFCASGRSPGQGGNEQFFGPGTRLTVL.

A single count supports this clone. The rearrangement links TRBV29-1 to TRBJ1-3; D is possibly TRBD1 (5 bases). Trimming took 0 bases from V and 2 from J, leaving 11 bases between them. CDR1 SQVTM and CDR2 ANQGSEA come from the germline V gene. This CDR3 has 15 residues. The CDR3 DNA is TGCAGCGTTGAAGATTTTGGGGGGGCTGGAAACACCATATATTTT. Amino acids: CSVEDFGGAGNTIYF.

The chain has TRBV6-1 and TRBJ1-3; D is perhaps TRBD1 (6 bases). This CDR3 is built from 11 residues. V gave up 3 bases and J gave up 14 bases, with 11 bases separating them. Germline CDR1 and CDR2: MNHNS and SASEGT. The CDR3 spells CASSDRGNLYF. Written as DNA, the CDR3 is TGTGCCAGCAGTGACAGGGGCAACCTATATTTT.

This chain uses TRBV6-5 with TRBJ1-4; D ambiguous. The germline gives CDR1 MNHEY, CDR2 SVGAGI. The CDR3 consists of 16 residues. V gave up 2 bases and J gave up 0 bases, with 10 bases separating them. CDR3 nucleotide sequence: TGTGCCAGCAGTTACGTTAACAGTGCAACTAATGAAAAACTGTTTTTT. This translates into CASSYVNSATNEKLFF.

This clone was seen once. The genes are TRBV27 and TRBJ2-3; D may be TRBD2 (5 bases). This CDR3 has 19 amino acids. Trimming took 2 bases from V and 0 from J, leaving 21 bases between them. Germline-derived CDR1 and CDR2 are MNHEY and SMNVEV (reference sequence). This CDR3 is CASSLRPGSLRPSTDTQYF. CDR3 bases: TGTGCCAGCAGTTTACGCCCGGGGAGTCTTCGTCCTAGCACAGATACGCAGTATTTT.

The chain recombines TRBV11-3 with TRBJ2-2, with 7 bases identical to TRBD1. V lost 7 bases, J lost 5 bases, and 7 bases stayed unmatched. The CDR3 sequence is 14 residues long. From germline, CDR1 is SGHNT and CDR2 YENEEA. CDR3 nucleotides: TGTGCCAGCATCAAAACAGGGGATACCGGGGAGCTGTTTTTT. Translation: CASIKTGDTGELFF.

This chain joins TRBV5-1 and TRBJ1-5; no firm D call. V was pared by 0 bases and J by 5 bases, with 6 bases between. The CDR3 length is 13 residues. CDR1 and CDR2 from the germline V gene are SGHRS and YFSETQ. The CDR3, as DNA: TGCGCCAGCAGCTTGGAACCGGATCAGCCCCAGCATTTT. Translated, it gives CASSLEPDQPQHF.

J is TRBJ1-2 and V is TRBV15; perhaps TRBD1 as D (6 bases). This CDR3 region has 13 residues. Germline V gene data show CDR1 as LNHNV and CDR2 as YYDKDF (reference sequence). The V and J ends lost 4 bases and 4 bases respectively, with 10 bases between them. The CDR3: CATSTGTPYGYTF. DNA of the CDR3: TGTGCCACCAGCACCGGGACACCCTATGGCTACACCTTC.

This clone was seen only a few times. This sequence joins TRBV29-1 and TRBJ1-1, with D unresolved. Germline assignment: CDR1 SQVTM and CDR2 ANQGSEA. The CDR3 sequence is 14 residues long. V was cut by 7 bases and J by 4 bases, with 19 bases left in between. CDR3 bases: TGCAGCGCCTCGGTTCTAGGTGAAGGCACTGAAGCTTTCTTT. It specifies CSASVLGEGTEAFF.

This chain joins TRBV9 and TRBJ2-5, with D maybe TRBD2 (5 bases). This CDR3 is built from 15 residues. CDR1 is SGDLS, CDR2 YYNGEE, per germline. Trimming cost V 4 bases and J 4 bases, with 17 bases left between them. In nucleotides, the CDR3 is TGTGCCAGCAGCCCATCCGGGGTGGTAGGAGAGACCCAGTACTTC. It translates to CASSPSGVVGETQYF.

This chain connects TRBV13 to TRBJ2-3; 7 nucleotides agree with TRBD1. The germline CDR1 and CDR2 sequences are PRHDT and FYEKMQ (reference sequence). This CDR3 comprises 15 residues. Trimming took 0 bases from V and 5 from J; bases not matched to a gene: 5. The CDR3 DNA reads as TGTGCCAGCAGCTTAGGGACAGGGCTCCTAGATACGCAGTATTTT. Protein sequence: CASSLGTGLLDTQYF.

This rearrangement joins TRBV10-1 to TRBJ2-3, with 10 bases matching TRBD2. This CDR3 has 18 amino acids. The germline V gene encodes CDR1 WNHNN and CDR2 SYGVQD (reference sequence). V lost 0 bases, J lost 2 bases, and 8 bases stayed unmatched. The CDR3 here is CASSESKSSGGYTDTQYF. CDR3 in DNA: TGCGCCAGCAGTGAGTCGAAATCTAGCGGGGGATACACAGATACGCAGTATTTT.

The V and J genes are TRBV24-1 and TRBJ2-3; 13 bases match TRBD2. The CDR3 is 19 amino acids. CDR1 KGHDR and CDR2 SFDVKD come from the germline V gene. J gave up 4 bases and V 5 bases, and 14 bases lay outside the gene matches. CDR3 residues: CATSGDRTSGGPSADTQYF. Here the CDR3 DNA reads TGTGCCACCAGTGGGGATCGGACTAGCGGGGGCCCCAGCGCAGATACGCAGTATTTT.

V gene TRBV19 combines with J gene TRBJ2-7; the D is unclear. Trimming took 1 base from V and 0 from J, leaving 13 bases between them. CDR1 and CDR2 (germline): LNHDA, SQIVND (reference sequence). The CDR3 has 16 amino acids. CDR3 in amino acids: CASSIVGPRSSYEQYF. For the CDR3, the DNA is TGTGCCAGTAGTATAGTCGGCCCCCGGAGCTCCTACGAGCAGTACTTC.

The chain links TRBV2 to TRBJ1-4; D ambiguous. The CDR3 length is 16 residues. V lost 0 bases and J 7 bases, leaving 15 bases between the germline ends. Germline-derived CDR1 and CDR2 are SNHLY and FYNNEI. CDR3 DNA: TGTGCCAGCAGTGAAGCGCTTGGCGGTGAGAGTGAAAAACTGTTTTTT. It codes for CASSEALGGESEKLFF.

This chain connects TRBV2 to TRBJ1-5; a weak D match, TRBD1 (6 bases). Germline-derived CDR1 and CDR2 are SNHLY and FYNNEI. CDR3 length: 14 amino acids. V was pared by 6 bases and J by 4 bases, with 13 bases between. The CDR3 DNA is TGTGCCAGCAGGGAACAGGGTGGTAATCAGCCCCAGCATTTT. Translating it yields CASREQGGNQPQHF.

In this sample, this clone turned up once. The CDR3 is CATTPGQNTGELFF. DNA for the CDR3: TGTGCCACCACCCCGGGACAGAACACCGGGGAGCTGTTTTTT. This chain connects TRBV24-1 to TRBJ2-2; D possibly corresponds to TRBD1 (6 bases). V dropped 8 bases and J dropped 1 base, with 10 bases sitting between them. Germline values: CDR1 KGHDR, CDR2 SFDVKD. The CDR3 loop spans 14 amino acids.

The rearrangement links TRBV4-2 to TRBJ1-2; TRBD1 matches at 7 bases. V lost 0 bases to trimming and J lost 5 bases; unmatched junction nucleotides: 9. Germline loops: CDR1 LGHNA, CDR2 YNFKEQ. The CDR3 is 16 amino acids. The CDR3 nucleotides read TGTGCCAGCAGCCAAGATAGGGGGACAGTCGGGTATGGCTACACCTTC. Its protein product is CASSQDRGTVGYGYTF.

The table lists this clone with a count of one. The chain employs TRBV5-5 and TRBJ2-7, with D perhaps TRBD1 (7 bases). CDR1 SGHKS and CDR2 YYEKEE come from the germline V gene (reference sequence). Trimming pared 3 bases from V and 2 bases from J, leaving 15 bases between. This CDR3 contains 15 residues. This CDR3 reads CASSYWGDSPYEQYF. CDR3 in DNA: TGTGCCAGCAGCTACTGGGGGGACAGCCCCTACGAGCAGTACTTC.

The chain employs TRBV10-1 and TRBJ2-2; D unclear. This CDR3 has 15 residues. Germline CDR1 and CDR2: WNHNN and SYGVQD (reference sequence). V was trimmed by 8 bases and J by 0 bases, leaving 13 bases between them. CDR3 coding DNA: TGCGCCAGCGCCTCTGGCGGCGCGAACACCGGGGAGCTGTTTTTT. It encodes CASASGGANTGELFF.

J is TRBJ2-5 and V is TRBV24-1; 7 bases align to TRBD1. V dropped 4 bases and J dropped 1; count of bases not matched to a gene: 8. Germline loops: CDR1 KGHDR, CDR2 SFDVKD. CDR3 size: 16 residues. The CDR3 is CATSDFYGQAQETQYF. Written as DNA, the CDR3 is TGTGCCACCAGTGACTTCTACGGACAGGCCCAAGAGACCCAGTACTTC.

The CDR3 DNA follows: TGCAGCGTTGAAACTAGCGGGGGGGCTATAGCCAAAAACATTCAGTACTTC. This codes for CSVETSGGAIAKNIQYF. The V and J genes are TRBV29-1 and TRBJ2-4, with TRBD2 identical over 13 bases. This CDR3 spans 17 amino acids. Looked up from germline, CDR1 is SQVTM and CDR2 is ANQGSEA. The V segment lost 2 bases and the J segment 0 bases; nucleotides outside the gene matches: 4.

This clone was seen more than once but under ten times. The rearrangement joins TRBV7-8 to TRBJ1-3; D possibly corresponds to TRBD1 (6 bases). The germline V gene has CDR1 SGHVS and CDR2 FQNEAQ. Trimming stripped 1 base from V and 4 bases from J, with 11 bases between. The CDR3 length is 15 residues. CDR3 region: CASSLDRVWGNTIYF. The CDR3, as DNA: TGTGCCAGCAGCTTAGACAGGGTGTGGGGAAACACCATATATTTT.

The V and J genes are TRBV2 and TRBJ1-1; 10 positions match TRBD1. The germline gives CDR1 SNHLY, CDR2 FYNNEI. CDR3 length: 16 residues. V lost 3 bases, J lost 0 bases, and 4 bases stayed unmatched. This CDR3 reads CASSEWGQGMNTEAFF. The CDR3 region has the DNA TGTGCCAGCAGTGAGTGGGGACAGGGGATGAACACTGAAGCTTTCTTT.

The chain combines TRBV5-1 with TRBJ2-3, with 10 bases aligning to TRBD2. This CDR3 comprises 15 residues. Germline lookup yields CDR1 SGHRS and CDR2 YFSETQ. Trimming took 6 bases from V and 1 from J; bases not matched to a gene: 5. CDR3 sequence reads: CASKAGGRGTDTQYF. CDR3 DNA: TGCGCCAGCAAAGCGGGGGGGCGGGGCACAGATACGCAGTATTTT. Using reference TRBV5-1 and TRBJ2-3 for the parts outside the CDR3, the full variable domain is KAGVTQTPRYLIKTRGQQVTLSCSPISGHRSVSWYQQTPGQGLQFLFEYFSETQRNKGNFPGRFSGRQFSNSRSEMNVSTLELGDSALYLCASKAGGRGTDTQYFGPGTRLTVL.

The rearrangement links TRBV10-1 to TRBJ1-2, with D hard to call. The CDR3 is 13 residues long. The germline CDR1 and CDR2 sequences are WNHNN and SYGVQD (reference sequence). Trimming shortened V by 7 bases and J by 3 bases, and 12 bases separated the two germline ends. The DNA of the CDR3 is TGCGCCAGCAAAGACGGGGAGGACTATGGCTACACCTTC. Encoded protein: CASKDGEDYGYTF.

This chain joins TRBV5-1 and TRBJ2-7, with TRBD1 matching over 10 bases. J gave up 5 bases and V 4 bases, and 15 bases lay outside the gene matches. Germline V lookup: CDR1 SGHRS, CDR2 YFSETQ. This CDR3 spans 17 amino acids. This chain's CDR3 is CASSNSRQGAGVDEQYF. The DNA for the CDR3 is TGCGCCAGCAGCAACTCCCGACAGGGGGCCGGGGTGGACGAGCAGTACTTC.

The gene calls are TRBV29-1 and TRBJ2-4, with 16 positions matching TRBD2. The CDR3 spans 14 residues. Trimming at V came to 6 bases and at J to 9 bases, leaving 5 bases not matched to a gene. Germline assignment: CDR1 SQVTM and CDR2 ANQGSEA. CDR3 nucleotides: TGCAGCGTCGGGACTAGCGGGGGGGCAGGCATTCAGTACTTC. Its protein is CSVGTSGGAGIQYF.